A selection of T cell receptor beta chains follows, all from one sample in a study of cytomegalovirus exposure and HLA in healthy donors. Sequencing was performed with immunoSEQ multiplex PCR; in TCRdb, only in-frame clones are kept and a portion is missing. The data show a few hundred thousand clones, roughly 80% seen once. Input material: PBMCs. These receptors all come from a man younger than 40 in good health and CMV-seronegative. Each CDR3 is given with its conserved first and last residue. The D gene is left open where the match is weak. Size values are once, few and many counts, or a class for expanded clones, and some rows have none.

TRBJ2-7 once TRBV4-1 14 NA CASSQDPTRAGEYF TGCGCCAGCAGCCAAGATCCTACCCGCGCAGGGGAGTACTTC
TRBJ2-7 NA TRBV5-1 14 NA CASSLEGYGYEQYF TGCGCCAGCAGCTTAGAGGGCTATGGCTACGAGCAGTACTTC
TRBJ2-3 NA TRBV7-2 15 NA CASSLAGLRTDTQYF TGTGCCAGCAGCTTAGCCGGACTCCGCACAGATACGCAGTATTTT
TRBJ2-1 NA TRBV11-1 16 TRBD2 CASSYPRGGQSNEQFF TGTGCCAGCAGCTATCCGCGGGGGGGCCAAAGCAATGAGCAGTTCTTC
TRBJ2-5 once TRBV4-1 14 NA CASSQDTGMETQYF TGCGCCAGCAGCCAAGATACAGGGATGGAGACCCAGTACTTC
TRBJ1-1 NA TRBV6-5 16 NA CASSYSIRGRGTEAFF TGTGCCAGCAGTTACTCGATACGGGGTCGGGGCACTGAAGCTTTCTTT
TRBJ2-5 once TRBV21-1 17 NA CASSIDASGGNQETQYF TGTGCCAGCAGCATTGATGCCAGCGGGGGAAACCAAGAGACCCAGTACTTC
TRBJ2-3 NA TRBV7-9 15 TRBD2 CASSLVSLAGDTQYF TGTGCCAGCAGCTTAGTTTCCCTAGCGGGTGATACGCAGTATTTT
TRBJ2-3 NA TRBV29-1 12 NA CSVDGSTDTQYF TGCAGCGTTGACGGTAGCACAGATACGCAGTATTTT
TRBJ2-6 NA TRBV7-8 15 NA CASSYGDAGANVLTF TGTGCCAGCAGCTACGGGGATGCAGGGGCCAACGTCCTGACTTTC
TRBJ2-3 NA TRBV29-1 16 TRBD2 CSAGERSGGPMDTQYF TGCAGCGCAGGGGAACGGAGCGGGGGGCCCATGGATACGCAGTATTTT
TRBJ1-2 NA TRBV7-2 15 NA CASSFQETVYYGYTF TGTGCCAGCAGCTTCCAAGAGACAGTGTACTATGGCTACACCTTC
TRBJ2-7 NA TRBV5-1 14 TRBD1 CASSLQGKNYEQYF TGCGCCAGCAGCTTACAGGGGAAGAATTACGAGCAGTACTTC
TRBJ2-2 NA TRBV4-3 18 NA CASSRKSPGLSGTGELFF TGCGCCAGCAGCCGAAAAAGCCCGGGACTCTCGGGCACCGGGGAGCTGTTTTTT
TRBJ1-2 NA TRBV7-2 16 TRBD1 CASSLGLGQGADGYTF TGTGCCAGCAGCTTAGGGTTGGGACAGGGGGCGGATGGCTACACCTTC
TRBJ2-7 NA TRBV28 14 NA CASYTGAGIDEQYF TGTGCCAGCTATACCGGGGCGGGGATCGACGAGCAGTACTTC
TRBJ1-1 NA TRBV5-1 17 TRBD1 CASSLTQGVGRDTEAFF TGCGCCAGCAGCTTGACGCAGGGGGTCGGAAGGGACACTGAAGCTTTCTTT
TRBJ1-6 few TRBV11-2 15 NA CASRTTGNPNSPLHF TGTGCCAGCAGAACAACAGGGAACCCGAATTCACCCCTCCACTTT
TRBJ2-6 NA TRBV5-1 14 NA CASKGVSGANVLIF TGCGCCAGTAAGGGGGTATCTGGGGCCAACGTCCTGATTTTC
TRBJ2-1 NA TRBV28 15 NA CASSLTARSYNEQFF TGTGCCAGCAGCTTAACGGCTAGGAGTTACAATGAGCAGTTCTTC
TRBJ1-2 NA TRBV9 15 TRBD1 CASSLRDSPNYGYTF TGTGCCAGCAGCCTCCGGGACAGCCCTAACTATGGCTACACCTTC
TRBJ1-3 NA TRBV21-1 13 NA CASSPQGGNTIYF TGTGCCAGCAGCCCTCAGGGAGGAAACACCATATATTTT
TRBJ1-5 NA TRBV7-2 14 NA CASSRQFQGQPQHF TGTGCCAGCAGTCGACAGTTTCAGGGTCAGCCCCAGCATTTT
TRBJ2-2 NA TRBV2 15 NA CASRAGTVNTGELFF TGTGCCAGCAGAGCCGGGACTGTGAACACCGGGGAGCTGTTTTTT
TRBJ2-3 NA TRBV5-1 17 NA CASSTGTGGPSTDTQYF TGCGCCAGCAGCACGGGGACTGGTGGACCTAGCACAGATACGCAGTATTTT
TRBJ1-3 NA TRBV7-9 14 NA CASSFGQPGNTIYF TGTGCCAGCAGCTTTGGACAGCCTGGAAACACCATATATTTT
TRBJ1-2 NA TRBV28 14 TRBD1 CASSLGRGNYGYTF TGTGCCAGCAGTTTAGGCAGGGGGAACTATGGCTACACCTTC
TRBJ2-3 NA TRBV7-2 13 NA CACDSVGAHTQYF TGTGCCTGCGATAGCGTCGGCGCACATACGCAGTATTTT
TRBJ1-4 once TRBV25-1 15 TRBD1 CASSEPTGGLGKLFF TGTGCCAGCAGTGAACCGACAGGGGGCCTAGGAAAACTGTTTTTT
TRBJ2-1 few TRBV2 15 TRBD1 CASRQDREVFNEQFF TGTGCCAGCAGGCAGGACAGGGAGGTATTCAATGAGCAGTTCTTC
TRBJ2-3 NA TRBV19 15 NA CASREEQGLTDTQYF TGTGCCAGTAGGGAGGAACAGGGCCTCACAGATACGCAGTATTTT
TRBJ2-7 NA TRBV6-1 15 TRBD1 CASSEEGQPPYEQYF TGTGCCAGCAGTGAAGAGGGACAGCCGCCCTACGAGCAGTACTTC
TRBJ2-3 NA TRBV19 11 NA CASSTGALQYF TGTGCCAGTAGTACTGGGGCGTTGCAGTATTTT
TRBJ2-2 NA TRBV4-2 19 TRBD2 CASSQDRGEGKANTGELFF TGTGCCAGCAGCCAAGATCGGGGGGAAGGTAAAGCGAACACCGGGGAGCTGTTTTTT
TRBJ2-3 NA TRBV7-8 13 NA CASSGTLTDTQYF TGTGCCAGCAGCGGCACCTTGACAGATACGCAGTATTTT
TRBJ2-5 few TRBV6-1 15 TRBD2 CASSGTSGGAETQYF TGTGCCAGCAGTGGGACTAGCGGGGGGGCGGAGACCCAGTACTTC
TRBJ1-1 few TRBV5-4 14 NA CASSLDTRPTEAFF TGTGCCAGCAGCTTGGATACGCGTCCCACTGAAGCTTTCTTT
TRBJ2-2 NA TRBV4-2 16 TRBD2 CASSQVVGGGHGELFF TGTGCCAGCAGCCAAGTCGTCGGGGGGGGCCACGGGGAGCTGTTTTTT
TRBJ1-1 NA TRBV7-9 13 TRBD1 CASSWGTATEAFF TGTGCCAGCAGCTGGGGGACAGCCACTGAAGCTTTCTTT
TRBJ2-3 NA TRBV5-1 12 NA CASSSPGDTQYF TGCGCCAGCAGCTCCCCAGGAGATACGCAGTATTTT
TRBJ2-7 NA TRBV19 16 NA CASSIDHARGTYEQYF TGTGCCAGTAGTATAGATCACGCAAGAGGGACCTACGAGCAGTACTTC
TRBJ2-3 NA TRBV10-1 14 NA CASSESASQDTQYF TGCGCCAGCAGTGAGTCGGCTAGCCAGGATACGCAGTATTTT
TRBJ1-1 NA TRBV7-6 13 NA CASSLNGGTEAFF TGTGCCAGCAGCCTTAACGGAGGGACTGAAGCTTTCTTT